This T cell receptor beta chain is from a study of blood T cell repertoires in COVID-19. Across the study: There were acute and convalescent COVID-19 samples, and they came from the United States, Italy and Spain. PBMCs, B-cell-depleted T cells, or T cells provided the cDNA or gDNA that made up the material.

In the study's own analysis: Reference gene primer amplification yielded estimated nucleated cell counts. Here immunoSEQ multiplex PCR was the method, and the copy in TCRdb shows in-frame clones only, minus some. That table is the source of V, J and clone size, and D and trimming were worked out from the DNA. This table has over 200,000 clones, around nine tenths appearing once. V lost 6 bases, J lost 5 bases, and 18 bases stayed unmatched. The CDR3 covers 18 residues. The germline CDR1 and CDR2 sequences are SGHVS and FQNEAQ. Participant reports of clinical history set cohort assignment. The clonotype comes from a man in his forties who had recovered from COVID-19. The specimen sequenced was PBMCs or T cells enriched from blood (not recorded which). The V gene is TRBV7-8, the J gene TRBJ2-1; 8 bases agree with TRBD1. Here the CDR3 DNA reads TGTGCCAGCAGATCAATCTTCTCCGGGACAGGCACAAACAATGAGCAGTTCTTC. This encodes CASRSIFSGTGTNNEQFF.